This T cell receptor beta chain is drawn from a study of blood T cell repertoires in COVID-19. Study in general: From the United States, Italy and Spain came samples of acute and convalescent COVID-19. The analysed material was cDNA or gDNA that came from T cells, B-cell-depleted T cells, or PBMCs.

Cohorts were based on clinical histories the participants reported. A case of COVID-19 had been met by exposed participants within 2 weeks before study entry. Using immunoSEQ multiplex PCR, the repertoire was profiled, and TCRdb retains in-frame clones only, with some absent. The profile shows 320,000 or so clones, roughly 85% of them singletons. With 6 bases removed from V and 2 bases from J, the gap between germline ends came to 16 bases. The CDR3 length is 15 residues. Germline V lookup: CDR1 MNHEY, CDR2 SVGAGI. The rearrangement links TRBV6-5 to TRBJ1-2; D perhaps matches TRBD1 (6 bases). The specimen was PBMCs or T cells enriched from blood (not recorded which). The clonotype originates from a woman in her thirties who had been exposed to COVID-19. CDR3 in amino acids: CASSTRQGLNYGYTF. CDR3 bases: TGTGCCAGCAGCACGCGTCAGGGGTTGAACTATGGCTACACCTTC.